These T cell receptor beta chains were read from a single sample in a study of memory CD4+ T cells and cytomegalovirus serostatus. Sequencing was performed with immunoSEQ multiplex PCR; in TCRdb, only in-frame clones are kept and a portion is missing. The repertoire consists of tens of thousands of clones, with about 68% occurring once and the leading ten covering over 2%. The sample was memory CD4+ T cells from blood. These receptor sequences come from an adult in good health and CMV-seropositive. Both conserved end residues are part of each CDR3. Fields, in order: clone size, D gene, V gene, J gene, CDR3 length, CDR3 protein, CDR3 DNA. D genes are given only for firm matches. Rows give clone size only sometimes, using once, few, many, or a class for an expanded clone.

>few|TRBD2|TRBV29-1|TRBJ2-3|15
CSVPGTSASTDTQYF
TGCAGCGTTCCAGGGACTAGCGCATCCACAGATACGCAGTATTTT
>once|TRBD2|TRBV7-2|TRBJ2-3|17
CASSLARLAGVTDTQYF
TGTGCCAGCAGCTTAGCCCGACTAGCGGGAGTTACAGATACGCAGTATTTT
>.|.|TRBV6-6|TRBJ2-3|12
CASSPTSDTQYF
TGTGCCAGCAGCCCTACTTCAGATACGCAGTATTTT
>.|TRBD2|TRBV28|TRBJ2-5|16
CASSTRTSGSKETQYF
TGTGCCAGCAGTACCCGGACTAGCGGGAGTAAAGAGACCCAGTACTTC
>.|TRBD1|TRBV6-5|TRBJ1-2|14
CASRRTGSNYGYTF
TGTGCCAGCAGACGGACAGGTTCTAACTATGGCTACACCTTC
>.|.|TRBV28|TRBJ1-1|13
CASSLEENGGAFF
TGTGCCAGCAGTTTAGAGGAAAATGGGGGAGCTTTCTTT
>few|TRBD1|TRBV11-3|TRBJ1-2|15
CASSLTRTGVNGYTF
TGTGCCAGCAGCTTAACTCGGACAGGGGTTAATGGCTACACCTTC
>.|TRBD1|TRBV19|TRBJ1-2|16
CASKGRRTGFLDGYTF
TGTGCCAGTAAGGGCCGTCGGACAGGGTTTTTGGATGGCTACACCTTC
>.|.|TRBV2|TRBJ2-3|13
CASKRGTTDTQYF
TGTGCCAGCAAAAGGGGAACCACAGATACGCAGTATTTT
>.|TRBD1|TRBV25-1|TRBJ1-5|15
CASRGTGGSNQPQHF
TGTGCCAGCAGGGGGACAGGGGGTAGCAATCAGCCCCAGCATTTT
>.|.|TRBV4-3|TRBJ2-1|15
CASSLRHINYNEQFF
TGCGCCAGCAGCCTCCGACACATAAACTACAATGAGCAGTTCTTC
>.|.|TRBV6-1|TRBJ1-2|14
CASARVDPPHGYTF
TGTGCCAGCGCCCGGGTAGACCCCCCTCATGGCTACACCTTC
>.|TRBD1|TRBV9|TRBJ2-6|17
CASSVDQGAQGANVLTF
TGTGCCAGCAGCGTAGATCAGGGGGCGCAGGGGGCCAACGTCCTGACTTTC
>.|TRBD1|TRBV30|TRBJ2-1|15
CAWSTGGGSYNEQFF
TGTGCCTGGAGTACAGGGGGAGGCTCCTACAATGAGCAGTTCTTC
>.|.|TRBV4-3|TRBJ1-1|16
CASSHVSGTRNTEAFF
TGCGCCAGCAGCCACGTCTCCGGGACAAGGAACACTGAAGCTTTCTTT
>.|.|TRBV6-1|TRBJ2-3|15
CASRENRRGSDTQYF
TGTGCCAGCAGAGAAAACCGCAGGGGTAGCGATACGCAGTATTTT
>.|.|TRBV28|TRBJ2-7|15
CASSSSGTGPYEQYF
TGTGCCAGCAGTTCAAGCGGGACAGGCCCCTACGAGCAGTACTTC
>.|.|TRBV4-1|TRBJ2-1|14
CASSQDQDYNEQFF
TGCGCCAGCAGCCAAGATCAAGACTACAATGAGCAGTTCTTC